These T cell receptor beta chains were read from a single sample in a study of vaccination and CD4 T cells after COVID-19. MiXCR was run by TCRdb on the PCR reads, yielding one entry per CDR3 protein. The repertoire has under 20,000 distinct CDR3 sequences, roughly 58% of them found once; the top ten carry approximately 12%. Which antigens these TCRs recognize remains unknown. The sample was CD4+ T cells from blood, cultured in vitro. Receptor source: a human donor who had recovered from COVID-19. Both conserved end residues are part of each CDR3. D genes are given only for firm matches. Clone size is not always given. Where it is, it says once, few, many or a class for expanded clones.

>NA|TRBJ1-6|NA|TRBV28
CASRLAQDNSPLHF
TGTGCCAGCAGGTTGGCCCAGGATAATTCACCCCTCCACTTT
>NA|TRBJ1-5|NA|TRBV20-1
CSASGGGLQSYQPQHF
TGCAGTGCTAGTGGCGGGGGACTACAAAGCTATCAGCCCCAGCATTTT
>TRBD1|TRBJ2-5|few|TRBV11-2
CASSQGQGAGTQYF
TGTGCCAGCAGCCAAGGACAGGGAGCCGGGACCCAGTACTTC
>TRBD2|TRBJ2-5|NA|TRBV9
CASSVAWGSGRAGTQYF
TGTGCCAGCAGCGTAGCTTGGGGAAGCGGGAGGGCCGGGACCCAGTACTTC
>TRBD2|TRBJ2-5|NA|TRBV6-5
CASRSSGGQETQYF
TGTGCCAGCAGATCCTCGGGGGGCCAAGAGACCCAGTACTTC
>TRBD2|TRBJ2-7|NA|TRBV6-5
CASSLTSGTYEQYF
TGTGCCAGCAGTTTGACTAGCGGGACTTACGAGCAGTACTTC
>NA|TRBJ2-6|NA|TRBV7-3
CGSAAVGANVLTF
TGTGGCTCTGCAGCGGTTGGGGCCAACGTCCTGACTTTC
>NA|TRBJ2-7|NA|TRBV2
CASSLGDGFSVQYF
TGTGCCAGCAGTCTTGGGGACGGCTTCAGTGTGCAGTACTTC
>NA|TRBJ1-1|NA|TRBV20-1
CSARVPDRPNTEAFF
TGCAGTGCTAGAGTCCCCGACAGGCCTAACACTGAAGCTTTCTTT
>TRBD1|TRBJ2-2|NA|TRBV6-1
CASTWTGGTGELFF
TGTGCCAGCACCTGGACAGGGGGCACCGGGGAGCTGTTTTTT
>NA|TRBJ1-1|NA|TRBV7-2
CASSLSRGGRIAEAFF
TGTGCCAGCAGCCTGAGCCGGGGGGGGCGCATCGCTGAAGCTTTCTTT
>TRBD1|TRBJ1-2|few|TRBV20-1
CSARDLGTGGSGYTF
TGCAGTGCTAGGGACCTCGGGACAGGGGGTTCTGGCTACACCTTC
>NA|TRBJ1-5|NA|TRBV6-1
CASSAITGGNQPQHF
TGTGCCAGCAGTGCCATTACCGGGGGCAATCAGCCCCAGCATTTT
>TRBD2|TRBJ2-3|NA|TRBV20-1
CSASGLSGSAADTQYF
TGCAGTGCTAGCGGACTTAGCGGGAGTGCGGCAGATACGCAGTATTTT
>NA|TRBJ1-5|few|TRBV20-1
CSASPGVGEYQPQHF
TGCAGTGCTAGCCCCGGGGTAGGGGAATATCAGCCCCAGCATTTT
>TRBD2|TRBJ2-5|NA|TRBV11-2
CASSSLAGVQETQYF
TGTGCCAGCAGCTCCCTAGCGGGGGTTCAAGAGACCCAGTACTTC
>TRBD2|TRBJ2-3|NA|TRBV19
CASRRAGLADTDTQYF
TGTGCCAGTAGGAGAGCCGGACTAGCGGACACAGATACGCAGTATTTT
>TRBD2|TRBJ2-3|NA|TRBV30
CAWSPRGGRTDTQYF
TGTGCCTGGAGTCCACGGGGGGGCCGAACAGATACGCAGTATTTT
>NA|TRBJ2-3|NA|TRBV6-1
CASRAGPTDTQYF
TGTGCCAGCAGGGCGGGGCCCACAGATACGCAGTATTTT
>NA|TRBJ1-5|few|TRBV27
CASSLSRVAGQPQHF
TGTGCCAGCAGTTTATCTCGAGTGGCAGGTCAGCCCCAGCATTTT
>NA|TRBJ1-2|NA|TRBV7-8
CASSLTSFWTGGDYGYTF
TGTGCCAGCAGCTTAACGTCCTTTTGGACGGGGGGGGACTATGGCTACACCTTC
>NA|TRBJ1-1|few|TRBV10-3
CAISAAGGTNTEAFF
TGTGCCATCAGTGCCGCCGGGGGCACGAACACTGAAGCTTTCTTT
>TRBD1|TRBJ1-1|few|TRBV6-1
CATRRSGTGGSTEAFF
TGTGCCACAAGAAGATCGGGGACAGGGGGAAGCACTGAAGCTTTCTTT
>TRBD1|TRBJ1-2|NA|TRBV7-9
CASRRGTGALTF
TGTGCCAGCCGACGCGGGACAGGGGCTCTCACCTTC
>NA|TRBJ1-1|few|TRBV6-1
CASSLQRYPKGEAFF
TGTGCCAGCAGCCTACAGCGATACCCGAAGGGTGAAGCTTTCTTT
>TRBD1|TRBJ1-2|few|TRBV5-1
CASSAGTGDGYTF
TGCGCCAGCAGCGCCGGGACAGGGGATGGCTACACCTTC
>NA|TRBJ1-2|few|TRBV20-1
CSAREPGGEDGYTF
TGCAGTGCTAGAGAGCCAGGCGGGGAGGATGGCTACACCTTC
>TRBD2|TRBJ2-2|NA|TRBV27
CASRGIAGGPSTGELFF
TGTGCCAGCAGGGGGATAGCGGGAGGGCCCTCCACCGGGGAGCTGTTTTTT
>NA|TRBJ1-4|NA|TRBV5-1
CASSLAGAMEKLFF
TGCGCCAGCAGCTTAGCGGGGGCAATGGAAAAACTGTTTTTT
>NA|TRBJ2-2|NA|TRBV2
CASINRNTGELFF
TGTGCCAGCATAAACAGGAACACCGGGGAGCTGTTTTTT
>NA|TRBJ1-2|NA|TRBV6-5
CASSYGRGGGYTF
TGTGCCAGCAGTTACGGCAGGGGCGGTGGCTACACCTTC